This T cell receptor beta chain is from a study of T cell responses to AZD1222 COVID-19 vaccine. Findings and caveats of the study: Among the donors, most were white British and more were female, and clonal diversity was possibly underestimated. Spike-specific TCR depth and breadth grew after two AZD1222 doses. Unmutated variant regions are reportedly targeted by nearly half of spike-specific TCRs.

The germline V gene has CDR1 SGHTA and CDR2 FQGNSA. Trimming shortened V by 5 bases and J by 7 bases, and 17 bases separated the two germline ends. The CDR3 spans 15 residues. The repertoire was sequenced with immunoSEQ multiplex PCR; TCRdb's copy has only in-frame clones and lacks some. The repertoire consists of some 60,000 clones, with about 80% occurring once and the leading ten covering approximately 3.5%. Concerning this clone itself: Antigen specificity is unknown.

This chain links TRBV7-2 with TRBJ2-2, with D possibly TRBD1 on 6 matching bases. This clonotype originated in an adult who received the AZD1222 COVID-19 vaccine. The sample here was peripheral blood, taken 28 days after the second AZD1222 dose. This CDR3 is CASSREGGGIGELFF. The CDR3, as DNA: TGTGCCAGCAGCCGCGAGGGTGGGGGCATCGGGGAGCTGTTTTTT.